The 28 T cell receptor beta chains below all came from one sample that was sequenced in a study of T cell responses to AZD1222 COVID-19 vaccine. The table came from immunoSEQ multiplex PCR; TCRdb's copy has only in-frame clones and leaves some out. Of some 110,000 clones detected, roughly 80% appear once; the ten largest clones hold about 9.5%. Sequenced here: peripheral blood, sampled on day 0 of AZD1222 vaccination. Receptors were obtained from an adult in good health.

The genes are TRBV28 and TRBJ1-2, with 8 bases fitting TRBD1. Germline V gene lookup returns CDR1 MDHEN and CDR2 SYDVKM. This CDR3 contains 16 residues. V gave up 3 bases and J gave up 5 bases; unmatched junction bases: 11. The CDR3 nucleotides are TGTGCCAGCAGTTTTCTGTCAGGGGGCATCAAGTATGGCTACACCTTC. Translating gives CASSFLSGGIKYGYTF.

The chain uses TRBV5-1 and TRBJ2-5; 8 bases line up with TRBD1. Trimming removed 3 bases from V and 5 bases from J; junction bases left unmatched: 6. The CDR3 consists of 14 residues. CDR1 and CDR2 from the germline V gene are SGHRS and YFSETQ. CDR3 sequence: CASSSPGGRETQYF. CDR3 bases: TGCGCCAGCAGCTCTCCAGGGGGCAGGGAGACCCAGTACTTC.

As DNA, the CDR3 is TGTGCCAGCAGTTATGGGGGCACATTGTACGAGCAGTACTTC. Residues: CASSYGGTLYEQYF. This chain uses TRBV6-5 with TRBJ2-7, with TRBD1 as a possible D gene (6 bases). Looked up from germline, CDR1 is MNHEY and CDR2 is SVGAGI. The CDR3 contains 14 residues. V lost 3 bases and J 4 bases, leaving 13 bases between the germline ends.

This chain connects TRBV19 to TRBJ1-5, with a possible D match to TRBD1 (6 bases). The CDR3 totals 16 residues. Trimming pared 5 bases from V and 0 bases from J, leaving 14 bases between. The germline CDR1 and CDR2 sequences are LNHDA and SQIVND (reference sequence). In nucleotides, the CDR3 is TGTGCCAGTAGTCAACCCAGGGGTTATAGCAATCAGCCCCAGCATTTT. This translates into CASSQPRGYSNQPQHF.

This chain connects TRBV28 to TRBJ1-2; D is unclear. Germline V lookup: CDR1 MDHEN, CDR2 SYDVKM. With 10 bases removed from V and 3 bases from J, the gap between germline ends came to 18 bases. CDR3 length equals 14 residues. The CDR3 spells CAINSLTADYGYTF. The CDR3 region has the DNA TGTGCCATCAACTCTCTGACCGCCGACTATGGCTACACCTTC.

The chain employs TRBV25-1 and TRBJ2-7, with 7 bases identical to TRBD1. There are 18 residues in the CDR3. Looked up from germline, CDR1 is MGHDK and CDR2 is SYGVNS. The V and J ends lost 3 bases and 3 bases, in that order; junction bases with no gene match: 17. The CDR3 DNA follows: TGTGCCAGCAGTGACCTCACTTCCCCAGGGGGTGGCCGCTACGAGCAGTACTTC. Translated: CASSDLTSPGGGRYEQYF.

The chain has TRBV27 and TRBJ1-6; D gene uncertain. Looked up from germline, CDR1 is MNHEY and CDR2 is SMNVEV (reference sequence). Trimming removed 6 bases at V and 10 bases at J, with 16 bases between. There are 14 residues in the CDR3. The CDR3 here is CASSPPGFGSPLHF. The CDR3 DNA reads as TGTGCCAGCAGCCCACCGGGGTTTGGCTCACCCCTCCACTTT.

The chain employs TRBV28 and TRBJ1-6; the D gene is possibly TRBD1 (6 bases). Trimming removed 7 bases from V and 7 bases from J, with 11 bases in between. CDR3 size: 13 residues. In germline, CDR1 is MDHEN, CDR2 SYDVKM. The CDR3 DNA reads TGTGCCAGCACGCGGGGGCTAAATTCACCCCTCCACTTT. It is translated as CASTRGLNSPLHF. The complete variable domain, with remaining parts taken from reference TRBV28 and TRBJ1-6, reads DVKVTQSSRYLVKRTGEKVFLECVQDMDHENMFWYRQDPGLGLRLIYFSYDVKMKEKGDIPEGYSVSREKKERFSLILESASTNQTSMYLCASTRGLNSPLHFGNGTRLTVT.

V is TRBV7-9 and J is TRBJ1-2; D is uncertain. Germline V gives CDR1 SEHNR, CDR2 FQNEAQ (reference sequence). V gave up 5 bases and J gave up 1 base, with 11 bases separating them. The CDR3 extends over 14 amino acids. The DNA for the CDR3 is TGTGCCAGCAGCCCAGCACTGCTTAACTATGGCTACACCTTC. Amino acids: CASSPALLNYGYTF.

The chain has TRBV5-1 and TRBJ2-3; a possible D gene is TRBD1 (6 bases). The V gene's germline CDR1 is SGHRS and CDR2 YFSETQ. This CDR3 has 18 residues. The germline V and J ends were trimmed by 2 bases and 6 bases, with 25 bases remaining between them. CDR3 sequence: CASSLTGVVGGRRDTQYF. The CDR3 DNA reads TGCGCCAGCAGCTTAACCGGAGTGGTAGGGGGACGAAGGGATACGCAGTATTTT.

The CDR3 bases are TGTGCCAGCAGTCCCAATTCGGGGGGCTCCGGGGAGCTGTTTTTT. It codes for CASSPNSGGSGELFF. V usage is TRBV6-5 and J usage is TRBJ2-2, with D perhaps TRBD2 (7 bases). The CDR3 consists of 15 residues. Trimming left V 5 bases short and J 6 bases short, with 16 bases between. Germline loops: CDR1 MNHEY, CDR2 SVGAGI.

CDR3 residues: CASRAGAYGYTF. The CDR3 nucleotides read TGTGCCAGCAGAGCGGGGGCTTATGGCTACACCTTC. V is TRBV12-3 or TRBV12-4 and J is TRBJ1-2; D is possibly TRBD1 (6 bases). Trimming removed 6 bases from V and 5 bases from J, with 10 bases in between. The CDR3 is made up of 12 amino acids.

V usage is TRBV6-4 and J usage is TRBJ1-5; 8 nucleotides match TRBD1. Germline-derived CDR1 and CDR2 are MRHNA and SNTAGT. Germline trimming cut 5 bases from V and 6 bases from J; bases unmatched to any gene: 3. This CDR3 has 13 amino acids. The CDR3 DNA sequence: TGTGCCAGCAGTACCGGGACAGGTCAGCCCCAGCATTTT. Its protein is CASSTGTGQPQHF.

This chain uses TRBV6-5 with TRBJ2-1; unclear D gene. Trimming removed 2 bases from V and 6 bases from J, with 5 bases in between. The CDR3 sequence is 12 residues long. Germline lookup yields CDR1 MNHEY and CDR2 SVGAGI. The CDR3 DNA is TGTGCCAGCAGTTACGTCGGCAATGAGCAGTTCTTC. Translation: CASSYVGNEQFF.

This chain uses TRBV29-1 with TRBJ1-1; D not certain. CDR1 and CDR2 (germline): SQVTM, ANQGSEA. The CDR3 runs to 12 residues. V was clipped by 7 bases and J by 3 bases, with 12 bases between them. The CDR3 here is CSARSGDTEAFF. The CDR3 DNA reads TGCAGCGCCCGGTCGGGTGACACTGAAGCTTTCTTT.

J is TRBJ2-5 and V is TRBV9; no clear D gene. There are 15 residues in the CDR3. Trimming shortened V by 1 base and J by 5 bases, and 15 bases separated the two germline ends. Germline assignment: CDR1 SGDLS and CDR2 YYNGEE. CDR3 bases: TGTGCCAGCAGCGTAAGCCCACAAAGGCACGAGACCCAGTACTTC. It encodes CASSVSPQRHETQYF.

J is TRBJ1-1 and V is TRBV7-8; D call uncertain. Looked up from germline, CDR1 is SGHVS and CDR2 is FQNEAQ. The CDR3 length is 14 residues. V was clipped by 5 bases and J by 1 base, with 11 bases between them. CDR3 loop: CASSPPTENTEAFF. The DNA for the CDR3 is TGTGCCAGCAGCCCGCCTACAGAGAACACTGAAGCTTTCTTT.

V and J are TRBV28 and TRBJ2-1; either TRBD1 or TRBD2 may fit D (6 bases each). This CDR3 is built from 14 residues. V lost 2 bases and J lost 5, with 10 bases in between. CDR1 and CDR2 (germline): MDHEN, SYDVKM. The DNA for the CDR3 is TGTGCCAGCAGTTTAGGCGGGACAAACAATGAGCAGTTCTTC. Translating gives CASSLGGTNNEQFF. The full variable domain, completed using reference TRBV28 and TRBJ2-1, is DVKVTQSSRYLVKRTGEKVFLECVQDMDHENMFWYRQDPGLGLRLIYFSYDVKMKEKGDIPEGYSVSREKKERFSLILESASTNQTSMYLCASSLGGTNNEQFFGPGTRLTVL.

V usage is TRBV7-2 and J usage is TRBJ2-3; 10 bases align to TRBD2. CDR1 is SGHTA, CDR2 FQGNSA, per germline. Trimming cost V 1 base and J 3 bases; bases outside gene matches: 4. The CDR3 runs to 16 residues. The CDR3 loop is CASSLGAGGLTDTQYF. The CDR3 bases are TGTGCCAGCAGCTTAGGAGCGGGGGGGCTAACAGATACGCAGTATTTT.

The V call is TRBV6-2 or TRBV6-3, the J call TRBJ2-7; TRBD2 is a possible D gene (5 bases). Deletions cut 5 bases from V and 3 bases from J, with 14 bases between. Germline-derived CDR1 and CDR2 are MNHEY and SVGEGT. This CDR3 has 14 amino acids. The CDR3 is CASSKGNEGYEQYF. The CDR3, as DNA: TGTGCCAGCAGTAAAGGTAACGAGGGCTACGAGCAGTACTTC.

The CDR3, as DNA: TGTGCCAGCAGCTTAGTGTCAGGGTGGCCCCAAGAGACCCAGTACTTC. Translated, it gives CASSLVSGWPQETQYF. V is TRBV7-2 and J is TRBJ2-5; maybe TRBD1 (5 bases). The CDR3 is made up of 16 amino acids. The V gene's germline CDR1 is SGHTA and CDR2 FQGNSA. The ends were cut back, 1 base at V and 1 base at J, with 13 bases in the middle.

V usage is TRBV6-1 and J usage is TRBJ2-7, with D perhaps matching TRBD1 or TRBD2 (5 bases each). Trimming pared 8 bases from V and 0 bases from J, leaving 14 bases between. CDR1 is MNHNS, CDR2 SASEGT, per germline. This CDR3 is built from 14 residues. The CDR3 nucleotides are TGTGCCAGCCGGCTCCCAGGGAGCTCCTACGAGCAGTACTTC. Protein: CASRLPGSSYEQYF.

This chain joins TRBV6-5 and TRBJ1-2; D is unclear. Trimming stripped 0 bases from V and 8 bases from J, with 13 bases between. This CDR3 is 14 amino acids long. Germline CDR1 and CDR2: MNHEY and SVGAGI. CDR3 loop: CASSYSGGRNGYTF. CDR3 nucleotide sequence: TGTGCCAGCAGTTACTCAGGAGGGAGGAACGGCTACACCTTC.

The V gene is TRBV7-2, the J gene TRBJ2-1; D gene uncertain. CDR3 size: 15 residues. Between the trimmed V and J ends, which lost 0 bases and 4 bases, there was a span of 10 bases. Germline values: CDR1 SGHTA, CDR2 FQGNSA. CDR3 loop: CASSLAGSVYNEQFF. In nucleotides, the CDR3 is TGTGCCAGCAGCTTAGCGGGTTCAGTTTACAATGAGCAGTTCTTC.

The chain has TRBV29-1 and TRBJ1-2; weak D call: TRBD1 (6 bases). The CDR3 loop spans 15 amino acids. The germline V gene encodes CDR1 SQVTM and CDR2 ANQGSEA. The V end was cut by 6 bases, the J end by 0 bases, with 17 bases between. CDR3 region: CSVEPRDKANYGYTF. DNA for the CDR3: TGCAGCGTCGAACCTCGGGACAAAGCTAACTATGGCTACACCTTC. Together with reference TRBV29-1 and TRBJ1-2, the CDR3 gives the full variable domain: SAVISQKPSRDICQRGTSLTIQCQVDSQVTMMFWYRQQPGQSLTLIATANQGSEATYESGFVIDKFPISRPNLTFSTLTVSNMSPEDSSIYLCSVEPRDKANYGYTFGSGTRLTVV.

This sequence joins TRBV6-4 and TRBJ2-2, with TRBD2 as a possible D gene (7 bases). V shed 7 bases and J shed 3 bases, with 12 bases lying between them. CDR3 size: 14 residues. Germline V lookup: CDR1 MRHNA, CDR2 SNTAGT. DNA for the CDR3: TGTGCCAGCATGGGGGGGCCGGACACCGGGGAGCTGTTTTTT. It yields the protein CASMGGPDTGELFF.

This chain uses TRBV6-2 or TRBV6-3 with TRBJ2-4, with 7 bases that match TRBD2. The CDR3 runs 18 residues. CDR1 MNHEY and CDR2 SVGEGT come from the germline V gene. The ends lost 0 bases at V and 1 base at J; junction bases unmatched: 9. The CDR3 spells CASSYSNGPAGAKNIQYF. The CDR3 bases are TGTGCCAGCAGTTACTCGAACGGGCCAGCGGGGGCCAAAAACATTCAGTACTTC.

This clone was found a few times. V and J are TRBV6-5 and TRBJ1-1; possibly TRBD1 for D (6 bases). The CDR3 consists of 13 residues. The germline CDR1 and CDR2 sequences are MNHEY and SVGAGI. V was cut by 8 bases and J by 3 bases, with 13 bases left in between. The CDR3 protein is CASCHREDTEAFF. CDR3 DNA sequence: TGTGCCAGCTGTCACAGGGAGGACACTGAAGCTTTCTTT.